One and the same sample provided the 28 T cell receptor beta chains below, sequenced in a study of graft-versus-host responses after intestinal transplantation. What these receptors recognize is not known. Clones were read by immunoSEQ multiplex PCR, and TCRdb kept only the in-frame ones, dropping some. The sample records around 76,000 clones, 90% to 95% being singletons. Material: unstimulated CD8+ T cells sorted from spleen or lymph node cells, obtained before intestinal transplant. These receptors were obtained from a human donor who received an intestinal transplant.

V is TRBV28 and J is TRBJ2-5; the match to TRBD2 covers 7 bases. The CDR3 has 14 amino acids. V was pared by 6 bases and J by 1 base, with 5 bases of the junction left unmatched. The germline V gene has CDR1 MDHEN and CDR2 SYDVKM. CDR3 sequence reads: CASRLGGTQETQYF. The CDR3 coding sequence is TGTGCCAGCAGGTTGGGGGGGACCCAAGAGACCCAGTACTTC.

The rearrangement joins TRBV11-2 to TRBJ1-3, with D hard to call. The CDR3 loop spans 16 amino acids. Trimming took 5 bases from V and 1 from J, leaving 15 bases between them. CDR1 is SGHAT and CDR2 is FQNNGV in the germline V gene. In nucleotides, the CDR3 is TGTGCCAGCAGCCTACCTACACATATATCTGGAAACACCATATATTTT. Protein product: CASSLPTHISGNTIYF.

The V call is TRBV9, the J call TRBJ1-2; TRBD1 matches 7 bases. J lost 6 bases, V lost 0 bases, and 8 bases had no gene match. CDR1 is SGDLS and CDR2 is YYNGEE in the germline V gene. CDR3 length equals 15 residues. Here the CDR3 DNA reads TGTGCCAGCAGCGTAGGGGGGGTGGGACAGAATGGCTACACCTTC. It translates to CASSVGGVGQNGYTF.

The chain combines TRBV6-1 with TRBJ2-1; 10 nucleotides match TRBD2. The CDR3 runs 12 residues. Germline V CDR1 and CDR2: MNHNS, SASEGT. Unmatched junction bases numbered 1, after V lost 6 bases and J lost 8 bases. CDR3 sequence reads: CASSGTSDEQFF. CDR3 bases: TGTGCCAGCAGCGGGACTAGCGATGAGCAGTTCTTC.

This sequence joins TRBV7-9 and TRBJ2-5; weak D call: TRBD2 (5 bases). The CDR3 runs 16 residues. In germline, CDR1 is SEHNR, CDR2 FQNEAQ (reference sequence). V shed 4 bases and J shed 0 bases, with 15 bases lying between them. The CDR3 nucleotides read TGTGCCAGCAGCTACTTAGAATACGGGAACCAAGAGACCCAGTACTTC. This sequence encodes CASSYLEYGNQETQYF.

The rearrangement uses TRBV6-4 and TRBJ2-5; 10 bases map to TRBD1. V lost 2 bases to trimming and J lost 4 bases; unmatched junction nucleotides: 13. CDR3 length: 18 residues. Germline CDR1 MRHNA, CDR2 SNTAGT. The CDR3 is CASSDPPDRGHKGETQYF. DNA for the CDR3: TGTGCCAGCAGTGACCCTCCTGACAGGGGGCATAAGGGAGAGACCCAGTACTTC.

The V call is TRBV25-1, the J call TRBJ1-2; D uncertain. The length of the CDR3 is 11 residues. CDR1 and CDR2 (germline): MGHDK, SYGVNS. With 2 bases removed from V and 7 bases from J, the gap between germline ends came to 5 bases. The chain's CDR3 is CASSEMGGYTF. CDR3 in DNA: TGTGCCAGCAGTGAAATGGGTGGCTACACCTTC.

This chain links TRBV30 with TRBJ2-7; D not resolved. The CDR3 has 12 amino acids. The V gene's germline CDR1 is GTSNPN and CDR2 SVGIG (reference sequence). The V gene lost 4 bases and the J gene lost 0 bases, with 7 bases spanning the gap. The CDR3 coding sequence is TGTGCCTGGACACTAAGCTCCTACGAGCAGTACTTC. Its translation: CAWTLSSYEQYF.

V is TRBV25-1 and J is TRBJ2-2; D possibly corresponds to TRBD1 (6 bases). The V end was cut by 4 bases, the J end by 6 bases, with 21 bases between. This CDR3 has 17 amino acids. Germline V gives CDR1 MGHDK, CDR2 SYGVNS. The CDR3 bases are TGTGCCAGCAGTGGTTCCCTCTACAGGGACCAGGCCGGGGAGCTGTTTTTT. It encodes CASSGSLYRDQAGELFF.

The chain employs TRBV5-1 and TRBJ2-1; unclear D gene. Deletions cut 5 bases from V and 5 bases from J, with 8 bases between. From germline, CDR1 is SGHRS and CDR2 YFSETQ. The CDR3 is made up of 12 amino acids. CDR3 sequence reads: CASRGDDNEQFF. Written as DNA, the CDR3 is TGCGCCAGCAGAGGCGACGACAATGAGCAGTTCTTC.

The chain joins TRBV27 to TRBJ2-7; D gene ambiguous. V gave up 1 base and J gave up 1 base, with 5 bases separating them. Germline V gene lookup returns CDR1 MNHEY and CDR2 SMNVEV (reference sequence). CDR3 length: 13 amino acids. The CDR3 DNA sequence: TGTGCCAGCAGTTTATTGGCATCCTACGAGCAGTACTTC. It codes for CASSLLASYEQYF.

This chain connects TRBV27 to TRBJ2-5; maybe TRBD2 (5 bases). The J call is uncertain, as TRBJ2-7 better fits the DNA end. This CDR3 contains 13 residues. Germline assignment: CDR1 MNHEY and CDR2 SMNVEV (reference sequence). In DNA, the CDR3 is TGTGCCAGCAGTTTAACTAGTTCCTACGAGCAGTACTTC. Translated: CASSLTSSYEQYF.

J is TRBJ1-2 and V is TRBV12-5; TRBD1 might be the D (5 bases). V gave up 3 bases and J gave up 4 bases, with 15 bases separating them. In germline, CDR1 is LGHNT, CDR2 FRNRAP. This CDR3 has 15 amino acids. CDR3 sequence reads: CASGFGFVGPYGYTF. The CDR3 nucleotides are TGTGCTAGTGGTTTCGGGTTTGTGGGGCCCTATGGCTACACCTTC.

This chain connects TRBV5-8 to TRBJ2-1; tentatively, D is TRBD2 (7 bases). CDR3 size: 16 residues. Germline-derived CDR1 and CDR2 are SGHTS and YDEGEE. Trimming took off 4 bases at V and 6 bases at J, with 20 bases between the two ends. The CDR3 nucleotides are TGTGCCAGCAGCCCCGCTGGGGGCGGGAGATTCAATGAGCAGTTCTTC. Translation gives CASSPAGGGRFNEQFF. The full variable domain, its missing parts supplied by reference TRBV5-8 and TRBJ2-1, is EAGVTQSPTHLIKTRGQQATLRCSPISGHTSVYWYQQALGLGLQFLLWYDEGEERNRGNFPPRFSGRQFPNYSSELNVNALELEDSALYLCASSPAGGGRFNEQFFGPGTRLTVL.

CDR3 residues: CASNQENQPQHF. In DNA form, the CDR3 reads TGTGCCAGCAATCAGGAAAATCAGCCCCAGCATTTT. This chain joins TRBV2 and TRBJ1-5; D gene ambiguous. Trimming cost V 7 bases and J 4 bases, with 8 bases left between them. This CDR3 is built from 12 residues. Germline CDR1 reads SNHLY; CDR2 reads FYNNEI.

This chain links TRBV5-1 with TRBJ2-1; 14 positions match TRBD2. CDR3 length: 18 amino acids. The junction had 9 bases not matched to a gene; V was cut back by 0 bases and J by 7 bases. Germline V gene sequence: CDR1 SGHRS, CDR2 YFSETQ. CDR3 nucleotides: TGCGCCAGCAGCTTGGCGGGACTAGCGGGAGTAATGAGAAATGAGCAGTTCTTC. Residues: CASSLAGLAGVMRNEQFF.

The chain is built from TRBV15 and TRBJ2-1; D is unclear. The CDR3 contains 13 residues. Germline V CDR1 and CDR2: LNHNV, YYDKDF (reference sequence). Trimming cost V 0 bases and J 7 bases, with 7 bases left between them. The DNA for the CDR3 is TGTGCCACCAGCAGAGATGAAAGGAATGAGCAGTTCTTC. Translated, it gives CATSRDERNEQFF.

The chain joins TRBV5-4 to TRBJ1-2; perhaps TRBD1 as D (5 bases). V was shortened by 3 bases and J by 0 bases, with 12 bases between the two germline ends. The length of the CDR3 is 15 residues. Germline V gene data show CDR1 as SGHNT and CDR2 as YYREEE (reference sequence). The CDR3 DNA is TGTGCCAGCAGCTGGGGCCCCAGGACTAACTATGGCTACACCTTC. Protein: CASSWGPRTNYGYTF.

The chain couples TRBV5-8 to TRBJ1-3; D unclear. Deletions cut 4 bases from V and 0 bases from J, with 26 bases between. The CDR3 has 20 amino acids. Germline V CDR1 and CDR2: SGHTS, YDEGEE. CDR3 sequence reads: CASSNTKAPRSLFSGNTIYF. The DNA for the CDR3 is TGTGCCAGCAGCAACACCAAGGCCCCGCGGAGCCTTTTCTCTGGAAACACCATATATTTT.

Here the CDR3 reads CASSFSRTGNPEAFF. As DNA, the CDR3 is TGTGCCAGCAGCTTTTCTCGGACAGGAAATCCTGAAGCTTTCTTT. The rearrangement joins TRBV7-2 to TRBJ1-1; 7 bases are shared with TRBD1. The germline CDR1 and CDR2 sequences are SGHTA and FQGNSA. The CDR3 has 15 residues. The junction had 10 bases not matched to a gene; V was cut back by 3 bases and J by 6 bases.

The gene calls are TRBV7-9 and TRBJ1-2; D not resolved. The CDR3 loop spans 15 amino acids. The germline gives CDR1 SEHNR, CDR2 FQNEAQ (reference sequence). V dropped 1 base and J dropped 0 bases, with 9 bases sitting between them. DNA of the CDR3: TGTGCCAGCAGCTTAGTGCCGGGAACTAACTATGGCTACACCTTC. Translated, it gives CASSLVPGTNYGYTF.

The J gene is TRBJ2-5, the V gene TRBV28, with D tentatively TRBD1 (5 bases). The CDR3 sequence is 13 residues long. Trimming pared 7 bases from V and 2 bases from J, leaving 11 bases between. CDR1 and CDR2 from the germline V gene are MDHEN and SYDVKM. As DNA, the CDR3 is TGTGCCAGCACTCCACAGGAGCAAGAGACCCAGTACTTC. As protein: CASTPQEQETQYF.

The chain employs TRBV6-5 and TRBJ2-7, with 9 bases fitting TRBD1. Trimming removed 6 bases from V and 0 bases from J; junction bases left unmatched: 6. This CDR3 is built from 15 residues. Per the germline V gene, CDR1 is MNHEY and CDR2 is SVGAGI. CDR3 bases: TGTGCCAGCAGGCTAGGACAGGGGTCCTCCTACGAGCAGTACTTC. This encodes CASRLGQGSSYEQYF.

This chain uses TRBV6-1 with TRBJ2-5, with D perhaps matching TRBD2 (7 bases). CDR1 is MNHNS, CDR2 SASEGT, per germline. There are 14 residues in the CDR3. With 2 bases removed from V and 5 bases from J, the gap between germline ends came to 12 bases. DNA of the CDR3: TGTGCCAGCAGTGAATTCGGGGGGCTGGAGACCCAGTACTTC. It is translated as CASSEFGGLETQYF.

J is TRBJ2-3 and V is TRBV12-5; 10 bases agree with TRBD1. The CDR3 is 19 amino acids. After removal of 2 bases from V and 0 bases from J, the junction contained 11 bases not matched to a gene. Germline V gives CDR1 LGHNT, CDR2 FRNRAP. CDR3 in DNA: TGTGCTAGTGGTTTGCCACGGACAGGGGGACCTTCTAGCACAGATACGCAGTATTTT. Translation gives CASGLPRTGGPSSTDTQYF.

The V and J genes are TRBV28 and TRBJ2-5; the match to TRBD2 covers 12 bases. The V segment lost 5 bases and the J segment 3 bases; nucleotides outside the gene matches: 13. Germline-derived CDR1 and CDR2 are MDHEN and SYDVKM. There are 18 residues in the CDR3. DNA for the CDR3: TGTGCCAGCAGTCCCGAGTCGCTAGCGGGAGGGGCTGAAGAGACCCAGTACTTC. As protein: CASSPESLAGGAEETQYF.

This chain uses TRBV5-1 with TRBJ2-1; TRBD2 matches 7 bases. This CDR3 is built from 17 residues. Per germline, CDR1 SGHRS and CDR2 YFSETQ. Losses at the gene ends were 1 base for V and 4 bases for J; bases not matched to a gene: 11. CDR3 sequence reads: CASSLWGSGTFYNEQFF. Here the CDR3 DNA reads TGCGCCAGCAGCTTGTGGGGGAGCGGGACCTTTTACAATGAGCAGTTCTTC.

The chain is built from TRBV14 and TRBJ2-3; a weak D match, TRBD1 (5 bases). The germline V gene encodes CDR1 SGHDN and CDR2 FVKESK. V was clipped by 0 bases and J by 4 bases, with 11 bases between them. The CDR3 has 15 residues. The CDR3 DNA reads as TGTGCCAGCAGCCAAGAAAAGGGGTTCTCAGATACGCAGTATTTT. Its translation is CASSQEKGFSDTQYF.